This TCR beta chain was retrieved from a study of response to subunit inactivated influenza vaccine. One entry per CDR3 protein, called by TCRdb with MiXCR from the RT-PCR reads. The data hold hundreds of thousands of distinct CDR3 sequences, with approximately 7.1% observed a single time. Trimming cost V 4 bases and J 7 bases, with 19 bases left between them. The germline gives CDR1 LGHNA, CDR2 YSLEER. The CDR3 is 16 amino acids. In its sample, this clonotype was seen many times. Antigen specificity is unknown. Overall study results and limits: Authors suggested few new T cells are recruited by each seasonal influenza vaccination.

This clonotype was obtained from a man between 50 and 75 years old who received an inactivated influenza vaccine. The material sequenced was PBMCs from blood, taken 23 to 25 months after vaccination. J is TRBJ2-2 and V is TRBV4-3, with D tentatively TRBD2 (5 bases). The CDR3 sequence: CASSLSTRLTNGELFF. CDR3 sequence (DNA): TGCGCCAGCAGCCTCTCAACGAGACTAACCAACGGGGAGCTGTTTTTT.